This T cell receptor (beta chain) was retrieved from a study of T cells in localized non-small cell lung cancer. Study-level points and caveats: As only one tumor region underwent sequencing, heterogeneity remains possible. Elevated blood T cell density was associated with longer overall survival. When the top 100 tumor clones were examined, a median around 50 of them also appeared in the adjacent lung, which was paired and uninvolved. Tumor trailed uninvolved adjacent lung in T cell clonality, which peaked there.

Germline CDR1 and CDR2: SNHLY and FYNNEI. V was trimmed by 5 bases and J by 3 bases, leaving 11 bases between them. The CDR3 is 13 amino acids. Repertoires were generated with immunoSEQ multiplex PCR, while TCRdb's copy carries only in-frame clones and drops some. The sample consists of some 13,000 clones, around 83% of them appearing once. Of note for this clone: Its antigen is undetermined.

The TCR was taken from a male donor aged 60 or over with stage I lung adenocarcinoma. The V and J genes are TRBV2 and TRBJ2-7; D ambiguous. Sequencing was performed on peripheral blood, taken before any cancer treatment. This chain's CDR3 is CASSLGKNYEQYF. CDR3 DNA: TGTGCCAGCAGTTTAGGAAAAAACTACGAGCAGTACTTC.